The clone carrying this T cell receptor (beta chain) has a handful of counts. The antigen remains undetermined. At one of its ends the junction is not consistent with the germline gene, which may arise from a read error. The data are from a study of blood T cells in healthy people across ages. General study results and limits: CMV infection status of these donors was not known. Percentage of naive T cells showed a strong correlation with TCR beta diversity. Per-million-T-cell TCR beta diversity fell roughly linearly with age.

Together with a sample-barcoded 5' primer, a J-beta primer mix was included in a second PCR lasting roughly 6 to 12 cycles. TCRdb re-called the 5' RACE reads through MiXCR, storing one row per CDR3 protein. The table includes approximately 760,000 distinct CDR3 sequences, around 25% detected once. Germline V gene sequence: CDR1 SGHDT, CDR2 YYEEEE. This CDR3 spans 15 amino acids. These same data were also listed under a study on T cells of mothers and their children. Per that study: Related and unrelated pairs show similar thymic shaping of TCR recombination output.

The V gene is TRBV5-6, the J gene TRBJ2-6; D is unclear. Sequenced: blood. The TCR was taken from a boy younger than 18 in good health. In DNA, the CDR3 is TGTGCCGGCAGCCGTCCGATGGACGGGGCCAACGTCCTGACTTTC. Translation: CAGSRPMDGANVLTF.